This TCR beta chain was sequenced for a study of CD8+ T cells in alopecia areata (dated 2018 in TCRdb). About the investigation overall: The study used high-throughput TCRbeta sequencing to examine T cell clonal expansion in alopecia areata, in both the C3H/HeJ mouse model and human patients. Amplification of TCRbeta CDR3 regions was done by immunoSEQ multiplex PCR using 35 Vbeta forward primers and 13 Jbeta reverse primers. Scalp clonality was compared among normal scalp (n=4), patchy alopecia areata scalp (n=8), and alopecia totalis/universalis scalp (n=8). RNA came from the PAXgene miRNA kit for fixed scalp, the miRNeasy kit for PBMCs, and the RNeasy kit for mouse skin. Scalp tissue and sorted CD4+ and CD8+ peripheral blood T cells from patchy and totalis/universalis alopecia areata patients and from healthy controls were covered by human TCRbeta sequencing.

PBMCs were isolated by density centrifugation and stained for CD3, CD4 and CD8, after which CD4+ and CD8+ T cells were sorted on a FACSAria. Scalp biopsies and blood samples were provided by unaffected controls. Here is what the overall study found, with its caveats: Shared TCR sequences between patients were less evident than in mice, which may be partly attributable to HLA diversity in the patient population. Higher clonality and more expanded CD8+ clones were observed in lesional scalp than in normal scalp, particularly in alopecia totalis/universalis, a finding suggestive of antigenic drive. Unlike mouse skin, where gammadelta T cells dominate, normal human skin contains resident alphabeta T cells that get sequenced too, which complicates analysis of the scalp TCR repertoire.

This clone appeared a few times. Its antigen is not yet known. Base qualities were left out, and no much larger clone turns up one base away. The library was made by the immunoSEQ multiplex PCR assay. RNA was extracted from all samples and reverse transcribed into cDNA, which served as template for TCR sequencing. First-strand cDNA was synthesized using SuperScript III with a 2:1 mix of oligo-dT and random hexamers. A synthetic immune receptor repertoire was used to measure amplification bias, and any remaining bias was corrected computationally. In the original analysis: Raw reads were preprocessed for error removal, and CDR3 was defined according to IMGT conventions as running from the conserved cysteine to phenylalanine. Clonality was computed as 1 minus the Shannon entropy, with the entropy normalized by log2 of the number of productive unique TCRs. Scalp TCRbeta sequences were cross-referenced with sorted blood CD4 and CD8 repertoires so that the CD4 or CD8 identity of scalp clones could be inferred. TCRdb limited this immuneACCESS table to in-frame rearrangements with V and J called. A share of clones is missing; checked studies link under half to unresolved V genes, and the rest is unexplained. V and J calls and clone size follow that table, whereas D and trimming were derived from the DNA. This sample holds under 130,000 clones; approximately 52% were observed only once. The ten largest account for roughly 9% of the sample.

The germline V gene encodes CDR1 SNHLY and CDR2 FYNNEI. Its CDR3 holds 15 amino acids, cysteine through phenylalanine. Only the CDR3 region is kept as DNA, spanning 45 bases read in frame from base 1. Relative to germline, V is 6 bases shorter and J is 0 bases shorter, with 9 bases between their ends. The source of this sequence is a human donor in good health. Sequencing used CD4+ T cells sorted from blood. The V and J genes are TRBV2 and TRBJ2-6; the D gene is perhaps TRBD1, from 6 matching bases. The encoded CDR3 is CASSTGSSGANVLTF. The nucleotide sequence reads TGTGCCAGCAGCACAGGGTCCTCTGGGGCCAACGTCCTGACTTTC.